These 21 T cell receptor beta chains originate from one sample sequenced in a study of blood T cell repertoires in COVID-19. Repertoires were generated with immunoSEQ multiplex PCR, while TCRdb's copy carries only in-frame clones and drops some. This table holds 200,000 to 300,000 clones, roughly 81% found once. The source material was peripheral blood. These receptors originate from a man aged 50-60 years with acute or convalescent COVID-19.

The chain joins TRBV9 to TRBJ2-5; D unclear. Germline CDR1 and CDR2: SGDLS and YYNGEE. The CDR3 loop spans 14 amino acids. Trimming took off 0 bases at V and 5 bases at J, with 11 bases between the two ends. For the CDR3, the DNA is TGTGCCAGCAGCGTAGATCCGGTCTTGGAGACCCAGTACTTC. It yields the protein CASSVDPVLETQYF.

This chain's CDR3 is CASSPSNEQFF. The DNA for the CDR3 is TGTGCCAGCAGCCCCTCCAATGAGCAGTTCTTC. The V and J genes are TRBV11-2 and TRBJ2-1; no definite D call. The V end was cut by 5 bases, the J end by 6 bases, with 5 bases between. Germline V gene data show CDR1 as SGHAT and CDR2 as FQNNGV. This CDR3 contains 11 residues.

V and J are TRBV2 and TRBJ2-2; 12 nucleotides align to TRBD2. This CDR3 comprises 15 residues. The V segment lost 7 bases and the J segment 8 bases; nucleotides outside the gene matches: 8. Per the germline V gene, CDR1 is SNHLY and CDR2 is FYNNEI. CDR3 residues: CASMGTSGSVGELFF. The CDR3 DNA follows: TGTGCCAGCATGGGGACTAGCGGGTCGGTTGGGGAGCTGTTTTTT.

This chain connects TRBV4-2 to TRBJ2-1; maybe TRBD1 (5 bases). This CDR3 comprises 16 residues. Germline V gene lookup returns CDR1 LGHNA and CDR2 YNFKEQ. Between the trimmed V and J ends, which lost 1 base and 9 bases, there was a span of 19 bases. For the CDR3, the DNA is TGTGCCAGCAGCCAAGTGGTGGGCAGGGTCCGAGGTGAGCAGTTCTTC. Amino acids: CASSQVVGRVRGEQFF.

This clone was observed a few times. At the DNA level, this CDR3 is encoded by other sequences in the same sample as well. This chain links TRBV7-9 with TRBJ1-1; maybe TRBD1 (6 bases). Germline V gene sequence: CDR1 SEHNR, CDR2 FQNEAQ (reference sequence). V lost 2 bases, J lost 5 bases, and 9 bases lay in between. CDR3 size: 13 residues. CDR3 loop: CASSLPGVTEAFF. The CDR3 nucleotides read TGTGCCAGCAGCTTACCAGGGGTTACTGAAGCTTTCTTT.

The chain links TRBV27 to TRBJ2-1; TRBD2 agrees at 9 bases. The ends lost 1 base at V and 2 bases at J; junction bases unmatched: 3. Germline CDR1 is MNHEY and CDR2 is SMNVEV (reference sequence). The CDR3 loop spans 16 amino acids. The CDR3: CASSLFSGSAYNEQFF. The CDR3 DNA reads as TGTGCCAGCAGTTTATTTAGCGGGAGTGCCTACAATGAGCAGTTCTTC.

V is TRBV12-3 or TRBV12-4 and J is TRBJ1-5, with TRBD1 matching 7 bases. The CDR3 totals 13 residues. V lost 8 bases to trimming and J lost 5 bases; unmatched junction nucleotides: 6. CDR3 region: CASCRQGDQPQHF. In DNA form, the CDR3 reads TGTGCCAGCTGCCGACAGGGTGATCAGCCCCAGCATTTT.

The rearrangement uses TRBV15 and TRBJ1-4; D is undetermined. Trimming stripped 0 bases from V and 5 bases from J, with 10 bases between. The CDR3 covers 15 residues. In germline, CDR1 is LNHNV, CDR2 YYDKDF (reference sequence). CDR3 sequence reads: CATSRDLSRNEKLFF. The CDR3 DNA is TGTGCCACCAGCAGAGATCTCAGTCGAAATGAAAAACTGTTTTTT.

The J gene is TRBJ1-5, the V gene TRBV19; a possible D gene is TRBD1 (6 bases). Trimming took 5 bases from V and 7 from J, leaving 15 bases between them. This CDR3 is built from 14 residues. CDR1 is LNHDA and CDR2 is SQIVND in the germline V gene (reference sequence). CDR3 sequence: CASSFLTGTQPQHF. The CDR3 bases are TGTGCCAGTAGTTTCCTGACAGGAACCCAGCCCCAGCATTTT. Full variable domain (outside the CDR3, taken from reference TRBV19 and TRBJ1-5): DGGITQSPKYLFRKEGQNVTLSCEQNLNHDAMYWYRQDPGQGLRLIYYSQIVNDFQKGDIAEGYSVSREKKESFPLTVTSAQKNPTAFYLCASSFLTGTQPQHFGDGTRLSIL.

This chain connects TRBV12-3 or TRBV12-4 to TRBJ1-2; unclear D gene. Trimming took 2 bases from V and 7 from J, leaving 5 bases between them. The CDR3 is made up of 11 amino acids. CDR3 loop: CASSLYSGYTF. The DNA for the CDR3 is TGTGCCAGCAGTTTATATAGTGGCTACACCTTC.

The rearrangement links TRBV5-1 to TRBJ1-4; D ambiguous. Trimming removed 2 bases at V and 5 bases at J, with 10 bases between. CDR1 is SGHRS, CDR2 YFSETQ, per germline. The CDR3 has 14 residues. CDR3 region: CASSFMSSNEKLFF. The CDR3 region has the DNA TGCGCCAGCAGCTTCATGAGCTCCAATGAAAAACTGTTTTTT.

The chain employs TRBV7-6 and TRBJ2-1, with D possibly matching TRBD2 (6 bases). This CDR3 has 17 amino acids. Germline V CDR1 and CDR2: SGHVS, FNYEAQ. V shed 3 bases and J shed 0 bases, with 15 bases lying between them. CDR3: CASSLGAGLSSYNEQFF. CDR3 in DNA: TGTGCCAGCAGCTTGGGAGCGGGTCTAAGCTCCTACAATGAGCAGTTCTTC.

The rearrangement uses TRBV11-2 and TRBJ2-5; D uncertain. Trimming pared 5 bases from V and 10 bases from J, leaving 17 bases between. The CDR3 covers 13 residues. The V gene's germline CDR1 is SGHAT and CDR2 FQNNGV. CDR3 nucleotide sequence: TGTGCCAGCAGCCCCCCCAGCCTTCAGGTCCAGTACTTC. This translates into CASSPPSLQVQYF.

V usage is TRBV6-6 and J usage is TRBJ1-4; TRBD1 is a possible D gene (6 bases). Germline CDR1 and CDR2: MNHNY and SVGAGI (reference sequence). Deletions cut 0 bases from V and 7 bases from J, with 12 bases between. The CDR3 sequence is 15 residues long. CDR3 amino acids: CASSYSIQGGEKLFF. The CDR3 DNA reads TGTGCCAGCAGTTACTCGATACAGGGCGGTGAAAAACTGTTTTTT.

This rearrangement joins TRBV3-1 (or the pseudogene TRBV3-2) to TRBJ1-1; the D is unclear. The CDR3 is 12 residues long. Germline V gene data show CDR1 as LGHDT and CDR2 as YNNKEL (reference sequence). The V end lost 4 bases, the J end lost 4 bases, and 7 bases lay between the germline ends. The CDR3 region has the DNA TGTGCCAGCAGCCGTCGCGGCACTGAAGCTTTCTTT. This codes for CASSRRGTEAFF.

This chain uses TRBV18 with TRBJ2-1; 7 nucleotides line up with TRBD2. Germline assignment: CDR1 KGHSH and CDR2 LQKENI. CDR3 length equals 15 residues. The junction had 9 bases not matched to a gene; V was cut back by 3 bases and J by 7 bases. The CDR3 region is CASSPGGGSWNEQFF. The CDR3 nucleotides read TGTGCCAGCTCACCGGGAGGCGGGAGCTGGAATGAGCAGTTCTTC.

The gene calls are TRBV6-5 and TRBJ2-5, with D tentatively TRBD2 (5 bases). The V end was cut by 7 bases, the J end by 5 bases, with 14 bases between. Germline CDR1 and CDR2: MNHEY and SVGAGI. This CDR3 region has 13 residues. CDR3 residues: CASTSGGAETQYF. For the CDR3, the DNA is TGTGCCAGCACCTCCGGAGGAGCTGAGACCCAGTACTTC.

The chain has TRBV27 and TRBJ1-1; 10 positions match TRBD1. Germline CDR1 reads MNHEY; CDR2 reads SMNVEV (reference sequence). The CDR3 has 17 amino acids. J gave up 4 bases and V 2 bases, and 10 bases lay outside the gene matches. As DNA, the CDR3 is TGTGCCAGCAGTTTAACCCCCTCCTGGACAGGGGGCACTGAAGCTTTCTTT. It codes for CASSLTPSWTGGTEAFF.

Only one count was recorded for this clone. An end of the junction does not agree with germline; a read error may underlie this. This chain connects TRBV7-7 to TRBJ1-4; D is unresolved. The CDR3 covers 15 residues. The germline V gene encodes CDR1 SSHAT and CDR2 FNYEAQ (reference sequence). CDR3 amino acids: CASSRGLAPNEKLFF. The CDR3 DNA is TGTGCTAGCAGCCGCGGCCTCGCCCCCAATGAAAAACTGTTTTTT.

V is TRBV28 and J is TRBJ1-1; D not certain. Germline CDR1 MDHEN, CDR2 SYDVKM. Trimming took 7 bases from V and 5 from J, leaving 14 bases between them. The CDR3 contains 13 residues. CDR3 amino acids: CASTSHAGTEAFF. CDR3 DNA sequence: TGTGCCAGCACTTCTCACGCGGGGACTGAAGCTTTCTTT.

This clone showed up just once. The chain joins TRBV27 to TRBJ1-2, with TRBD1 matching 8 bases. CDR3 length: 12 residues. Germline V lookup: CDR1 MNHEY, CDR2 SMNVEV (reference sequence). V trimming: 6 bases; J trimming: 9 bases; junction bases outside the gene matches: 6. Here the CDR3 DNA reads TGTGCCAGCAGGCAGGGGGCTTTAAGCTACACCTTC. This sequence encodes CASRQGALSYTF.